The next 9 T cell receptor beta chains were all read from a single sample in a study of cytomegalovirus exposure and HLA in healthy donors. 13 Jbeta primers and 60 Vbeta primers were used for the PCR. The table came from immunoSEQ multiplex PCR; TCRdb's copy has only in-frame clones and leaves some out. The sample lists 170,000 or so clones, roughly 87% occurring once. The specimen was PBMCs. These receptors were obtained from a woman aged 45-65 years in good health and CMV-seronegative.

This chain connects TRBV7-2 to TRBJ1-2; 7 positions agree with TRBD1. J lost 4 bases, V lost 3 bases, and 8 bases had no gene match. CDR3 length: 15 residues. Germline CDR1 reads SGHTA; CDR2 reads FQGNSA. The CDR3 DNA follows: TGTGCCAGCAGCTTCTCGGGGACAGAACCCTATGGCTACACCTTC. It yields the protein CASSFSGTEPYGYTF.

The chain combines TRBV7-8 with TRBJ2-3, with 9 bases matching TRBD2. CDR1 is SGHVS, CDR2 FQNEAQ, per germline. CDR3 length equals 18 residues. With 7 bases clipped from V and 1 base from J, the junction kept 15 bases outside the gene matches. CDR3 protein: CASTLGAGGGTRTDTQYF. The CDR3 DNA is TGTGCCAGCACCTTGGGGGCGGGGGGGGGCACCCGCACAGATACGCAGTATTTT.

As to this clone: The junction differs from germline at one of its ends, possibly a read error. Here the CDR3 DNA reads TGCGCCAGCAGCTTGGGGGCCGGGGACTCTGGGGCCAACGGCCTGACTTTC. It is translated as CASSLGAGDSGANGLTF. The J gene is TRBJ2-6, the V gene TRBV5-1; D is perhaps TRBD2 (6 bases). This CDR3 has 17 residues. Germline CDR1 reads SGHRS; CDR2 reads YFSETQ.

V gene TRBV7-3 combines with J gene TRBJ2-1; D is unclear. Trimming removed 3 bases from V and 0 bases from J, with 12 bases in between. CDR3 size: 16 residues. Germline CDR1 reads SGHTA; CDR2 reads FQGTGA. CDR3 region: CASSFGSLSSYNEQFF. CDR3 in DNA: TGTGCCAGCAGCTTTGGTAGTTTGAGCTCCTACAATGAGCAGTTCTTC.

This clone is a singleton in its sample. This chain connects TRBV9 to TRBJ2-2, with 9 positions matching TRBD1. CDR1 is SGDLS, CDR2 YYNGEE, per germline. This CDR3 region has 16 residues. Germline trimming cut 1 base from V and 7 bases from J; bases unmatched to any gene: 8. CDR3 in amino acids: CASSVSGTGTDGELFF. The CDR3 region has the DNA TGTGCCAGCAGCGTATCTGGGACAGGGACGGACGGGGAGCTGTTTTTT.

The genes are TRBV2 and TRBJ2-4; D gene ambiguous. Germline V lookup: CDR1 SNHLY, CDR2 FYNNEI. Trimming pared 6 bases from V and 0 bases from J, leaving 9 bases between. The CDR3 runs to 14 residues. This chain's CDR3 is CASRVTLAKNIQYF. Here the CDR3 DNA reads TGTGCCAGCAGGGTGACTCTAGCCAAAAACATTCAGTACTTC.

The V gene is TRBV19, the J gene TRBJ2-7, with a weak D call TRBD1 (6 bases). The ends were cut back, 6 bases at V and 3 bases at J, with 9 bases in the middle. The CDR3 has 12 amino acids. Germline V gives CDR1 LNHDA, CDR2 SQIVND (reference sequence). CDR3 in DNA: TGTGCCAGTAGCGGCAGGGGCTACGAGCAGTACTTC. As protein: CASSGRGYEQYF.

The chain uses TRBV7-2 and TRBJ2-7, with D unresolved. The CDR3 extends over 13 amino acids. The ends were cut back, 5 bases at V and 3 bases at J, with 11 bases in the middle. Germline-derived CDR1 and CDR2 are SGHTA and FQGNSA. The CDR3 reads CASSPFAGYEQYF. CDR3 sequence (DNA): TGTGCCAGCAGCCCCTTCGCAGGCTACGAGCAGTACTTC.

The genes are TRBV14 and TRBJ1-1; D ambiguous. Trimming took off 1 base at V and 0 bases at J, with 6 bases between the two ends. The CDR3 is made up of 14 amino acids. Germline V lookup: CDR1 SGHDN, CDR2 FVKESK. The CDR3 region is CASSQGTMNTEAFF. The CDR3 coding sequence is TGTGCCAGCAGCCAAGGGACTATGAACACTGAAGCTTTCTTT.